The 27 T cell receptor beta chains in this list originate from one sample, sequenced in a study of cytomegalovirus exposure and HLA in healthy donors. TCRdb's copy holds only in-frame clones and misses some; the assay was immunoSEQ multiplex PCR. This sample has roughly 310,000 clones, with over 75% found just once. Sequenced material: PBMCs. Receptors originate from a man younger than 40 in good health and CMV-seronegative.

CDR3 nucleotide sequence: TGTGCCAGCAGCCAGGGACAGACTATCCAAGAGACCCAGTACTTC. Protein: CASSQGQTIQETQYF. This rearrangement joins TRBV14 to TRBJ2-5, with TRBD1 matching over 7 bases. V lost 3 bases and J lost 1; bases outside the gene matches: 5. This CDR3 has 15 residues. The germline V gene has CDR1 SGHDN and CDR2 FVKESK.

In this sample, this clone turned up once. J is TRBJ1-5 and V is TRBV9; no firm D call. Germline V gene data show CDR1 as SGDLS and CDR2 as YYNGEE. V lost 0 bases, J lost 5 bases, and 9 bases lay in between. CDR3 length: 14 amino acids. CDR3 nucleotide sequence: TGTGCCAGCAGCGTAGGAGGTATAGATCAGCCCCAGCATTTT. Its translation is CASSVGGIDQPQHF.

This sequence joins TRBV29-1 and TRBJ2-5; 8 bases are a match to TRBD1. Germline V CDR1 and CDR2: SQVTM, ANQGSEA. V shed 7 bases, J shed 5 bases, and the junction held 9 bases outside the gene matches. The CDR3 loop spans 13 amino acids. The DNA for the CDR3 is TGCAGCGCAAGGGACAGGCGGCGGGAGACCCAGTACTTC. Translation: CSARDRRRETQYF.

V and J are TRBV7-9 and TRBJ2-7; 8 bases agree with TRBD1. The CDR3 sequence is 14 residues long. The germline V gene has CDR1 SEHNR and CDR2 FQNEAQ (reference sequence). J lost 3 bases, V lost 5 bases, and 6 bases had no gene match. Here the CDR3 reads CASSVWTGHYEQYF. The CDR3 DNA reads TGTGCCAGCAGCGTGTGGACAGGGCACTACGAGCAGTACTTC. Drawing the rest from reference TRBV7-9 and TRBJ2-7, the complete variable domain is DTGVSQNPRHKITKRGQNVTFRCDPISEHNRLYWYRQTLGQGPEFLTYFQNEAQLEKSRLLSDRFSAERPKGSFSTLEIQRTEQGDSAMYLCASSVWTGHYEQYFGPGTRLTVT.

The genes are TRBV12-5 and TRBJ2-7; 8 nucleotides line up with TRBD2. Looked up from germline, CDR1 is LGHNT and CDR2 is FRNRAP. With V trimmed by 5 bases and J by 0 bases, 18 bases remained unmatched. CDR3 size: 19 residues. CDR3 nucleotide sequence: TGTGCTAGTGGTCCACTAGCCCGGGGGGGCCCCAATAGCTCCTACGAGCAGTACTTC. Translating gives CASGPLARGGPNSSYEQYF.

The CDR3 region has the DNA TGTGCCAGCAGTTACTCGGCGGGGGGATACGAGCAGTACTTC. Protein: CASSYSAGGYEQYF. This sequence joins TRBV6-5 and TRBJ2-7; 8 positions match TRBD2. The CDR3 loop spans 14 amino acids. The V segment lost 0 bases and the J segment 4 bases; nucleotides outside the gene matches: 2. From germline, CDR1 is MNHEY and CDR2 SVGAGI.

This chain uses TRBV5-1 with TRBJ2-1; TRBD2 agrees at 8 bases. The CDR3 has 15 residues. V was clipped by 2 bases and J by 4 bases; unmatched bases: 5. Germline V gene data show CDR1 as SGHRS and CDR2 as YFSETQ. CDR3 DNA sequence: TGCGCCAGCAGCTTTAGCGGGGAGACTTACAATGAGCAGTTCTTC. Its protein product is CASSFSGETYNEQFF.

This clone was seen a single time. V usage is TRBV5-3 and J usage is TRBJ2-5, with 13 bases lining up with TRBD2. TRBV5-3 belongs to the ORF category, with a function that is uncertain. Unmatched junction bases numbered 18, after V lost 5 bases and J lost 5 bases. This CDR3 is built from 19 residues. The DNA for the CDR3 is TGTGCCAGAAGAAGTGGACTAGCGGGGGAATCAACTCTCGGGGAGACCCAGTACTTC. It yields the protein CARRSGLAGESTLGETQYF.

This clone was detected only once. The J gene is TRBJ2-2, the V gene TRBV13, with 7 bases aligning to TRBD1. The germline CDR1 and CDR2 sequences are PRHDT and FYEKMQ (reference sequence). With 5 bases clipped from V and 1 base from J, the junction kept 10 bases outside the gene matches. The CDR3 runs 17 residues. CDR3 sequence (DNA): TGTGCCAGCAGCCCGTGGGGACAGCAAATGAACACCGGGGAGCTGTTTTTT. Translation: CASSPWGQQMNTGELFF.

The chain links TRBV10-1 to TRBJ1-1; a weak D match, TRBD1 (6 bases). The germline V gene has CDR1 WNHNN and CDR2 SYGVQD (reference sequence). There are 14 residues in the CDR3. V was cut by 4 bases and J by 0 bases, with 9 bases left in between. DNA of the CDR3: TGCGCCAGCAGTGCGGGGGGCTTGAACACTGAAGCTTTCTTT. Its translation: CASSAGGLNTEAFF.

The table lists this clone with a few counts. The chain is built from TRBV5-1 and TRBJ2-7; D not certain. Trimming took off 1 base at V and 2 bases at J, with 4 bases between the two ends. This CDR3 has 12 residues. Germline V gives CDR1 SGHRS, CDR2 YFSETQ. The CDR3 protein is CASSLYTYEQYF. In DNA, the CDR3 is TGCGCCAGCAGCTTGTACACCTACGAGCAGTACTTC.

In the case of this clone: In the same sample, other DNA sequences code for this CDR3. The genes are TRBV11-2 and TRBJ1-4; 7 bases align to TRBD1. Germline trimming cut 4 bases from V and 6 bases from J; bases unmatched to any gene: 5. From germline, CDR1 is SGHAT and CDR2 FQNNGV. The CDR3 has 14 amino acids. DNA for the CDR3: TGTGCCAGCAGCTCCGACAGGGTGTATGAAAAACTGTTTTTT. This sequence encodes CASSSDRVYEKLFF.

The V and J genes are TRBV29-1 and TRBJ2-3; TRBD2 might be the D (5 bases). Trimming left V 7 bases short and J 5 bases short, with 16 bases between. This CDR3 comprises 13 residues. CDR1 is SQVTM, CDR2 ANQGSEA, per germline. This CDR3 reads CSGAANKGDTQYF. The CDR3 coding sequence is TGCAGCGGAGCGGCAAACAAGGGAGATACGCAGTATTTT.

The chain carries TRBV28 and TRBJ1-5; 10 bases match TRBD1. The CDR3 sequence is 15 residues long. From germline, CDR1 is MDHEN and CDR2 SYDVKM. V trimming: 5 bases; J trimming: 2 bases; junction bases outside the gene matches: 3. The CDR3 loop is CASSTGTGGNQPQHF. The CDR3 region has the DNA TGTGCCAGCAGTACAGGGACAGGGGGCAATCAGCCCCAGCATTTT.

J is TRBJ2-7 and V is TRBV5-8, with 11 nucleotides matching TRBD1. The CDR3 runs to 15 residues. Germline values: CDR1 SGHTS, CDR2 YDEGEE. The V gene end was trimmed by 4 bases and the J gene end by 5 bases; junction bases not matched to a gene: 8. This CDR3 is CASSPSGQGVHEQYF. CDR3 DNA sequence: TGTGCCAGCAGCCCGTCGGGACAGGGGGTTCACGAGCAGTACTTC.

The V and J genes are TRBV19 and TRBJ2-7; possibly TRBD1 for D (5 bases). The CDR3 extends over 13 amino acids. Germline V lookup: CDR1 LNHDA, CDR2 SQIVND (reference sequence). The V end was cut by 2 bases, the J end by 4 bases, with 9 bases between. In DNA form, the CDR3 reads TGTGCCAGTAGTATACCAAACAGGTACGAGCAGTACTTC. It translates to CASSIPNRYEQYF.

V usage is TRBV19 and J usage is TRBJ1-5, with 7 bases aligning to TRBD1. The germline gives CDR1 LNHDA, CDR2 SQIVND (reference sequence). J lost 5 bases, V lost 5 bases, and 3 bases had no gene match. The CDR3 consists of 13 residues. DNA of the CDR3: TGTGCCAGTAGTGACAGGGTTGATCAGCCCCAGCATTTT. It is translated as CASSDRVDQPQHF. The full variable domain, completed using reference TRBV19 and TRBJ1-5, is DGGITQSPKYLFRKEGQNVTLSCEQNLNHDAMYWYRQDPGQGLRLIYYSQIVNDFQKGDIAEGYSVSREKKESFPLTVTSAQKNPTAFYLCASSDRVDQPQHFGDGTRLSIL.

The CDR3 coding sequence is TGTGCCATCAGGCGGGGTGATGAAGCTTTCTTT. It is translated as CAIRRGDEAFF. The genes are TRBV10-3 and TRBJ1-1; unclear D gene. V lost 6 bases and J lost 7, with 9 bases in between. The CDR3 extends over 11 amino acids. From germline, CDR1 is ENHRY and CDR2 SYGVKD.

Turning to this clone: The sample has other DNA sequences that encode this CDR3 too. The chain uses TRBV5-6 and TRBJ1-2, with 9 bases identical to TRBD1. V was pared by 4 bases and J by 5 bases, with 6 bases of the junction left unmatched. This CDR3 region has 14 residues. The germline V gene encodes CDR1 SGHDT and CDR2 YYEEEE. CDR3: CASSTGTGTYGYTF. The CDR3 DNA is TGTGCCAGCAGCACCGGGACAGGGACGTATGGCTACACCTTC.

The genes are TRBV29-1 and TRBJ2-2, with 7 bases lining up with TRBD1. Per the germline V gene, CDR1 is SQVTM and CDR2 is ANQGSEA. J gave up 7 bases and V 2 bases, and 4 bases lay outside the gene matches. The CDR3 runs 13 residues. The CDR3 region has the DNA TGCAGCGTTGAAATACAGGGGATCGGGGAGCTGTTTTTT. Its translation is CSVEIQGIGELFF.

The chain links TRBV27 to TRBJ2-7, with TRBD1 identical over 8 bases. The V gene end was trimmed by 2 bases and the J gene end by 4 bases; junction bases not matched to a gene: 16. The CDR3 totals 18 residues. From germline, CDR1 is MNHEY and CDR2 SMNVEV (reference sequence). This chain's CDR3 is CASSLITPSGQGIYEQYF. CDR3 bases: TGTGCCAGCAGTTTAATCACCCCTTCTGGACAGGGCATTTACGAGCAGTACTTC.

This clone has a single count. The chain couples TRBV27 to TRBJ1-6; no definite D call. The CDR3 covers 15 residues. Germline V CDR1 and CDR2: MNHEY, SMNVEV (reference sequence). V shed 0 bases and J shed 0 bases, with 3 bases lying between them. The CDR3 DNA is TGTGCCAGCAGTTTATCTTACTCCTATAATTCACCCCTCCACTTT. It encodes CASSLSYSYNSPLHF.

The chain links TRBV28 to TRBJ2-7; perhaps TRBD1 as D (5 bases). Trimming removed 6 bases at V and 3 bases at J, with 9 bases between. Germline V gives CDR1 MDHEN, CDR2 SYDVKM. CDR3 length: 12 amino acids. The CDR3 DNA follows: TGTGCCAGCAGCTCAGGGTTCTACGAGCAGTACTTC. Residues: CASSSGFYEQYF.

This clone was seen a single time. The V and J genes are TRBV10-3 and TRBJ1-2; a weak D match, TRBD1 (6 bases). This CDR3 spans 14 amino acids. CDR1 and CDR2 from the germline V gene are ENHRY and SYGVKD. The ends were cut back, 8 bases at V and 2 bases at J, with 15 bases in the middle. Here the CDR3 reads CAIATATGNYGYTF. CDR3 sequence (DNA): TGTGCCATCGCGACCGCGACAGGCAACTATGGCTACACCTTC.

The chain joins TRBV30 to TRBJ2-1; no clear D. Looked up from germline, CDR1 is GTSNPN and CDR2 is SVGIG (reference sequence). The CDR3 is 13 residues long. Trimming shortened V by 1 base and J by 9 bases, and 13 bases separated the two germline ends. CDR3 DNA sequence: TGTGCCTGGAGTGCGAGTATGGTGCGTGAGCAGTTCTTC. The encoded protein is CAWSASMVREQFF.

The chain recombines TRBV7-9 with TRBJ1-4; D remains unclear. Per germline, CDR1 SEHNR and CDR2 FQNEAQ (reference sequence). The CDR3 runs 17 residues. Trimming pared 3 bases from V and 4 bases from J, leaving 18 bases between. CDR3 sequence (DNA): TGTGCCAGCAGCTTGTCCTACCTCGGGAAGGATAATGAAAAACTGTTTTTT. Residues: CASSLSYLGKDNEKLFF.

J is TRBJ2-7 and V is TRBV7-9, with D tentatively TRBD1 (6 bases). The ends were cut back, 5 bases at V and 3 bases at J, with 14 bases in the middle. Germline V gene sequence: CDR1 SEHNR, CDR2 FQNEAQ (reference sequence). The CDR3 runs to 14 residues. CDR3 bases: TGTGCCAGCAGCCCGGGACAAACCTTCTACGAGCAGTACTTC. Protein sequence: CASSPGQTFYEQYF.